This record concerns one TCR beta chain sequence. The assay was immunoSEQ multiplex PCR, and TCRdb's table has in-frame clones only and misses some. The sample lists approximately 290,000 clones; under 85% were seen once. The sample originates from a study of blood T cell repertoires in COVID-19. Sequenced material: peripheral blood. This TCR derives from a human donor with COVID-19, enrolled during active disease. The donor label of this sample is uncertain.

Here the CDR3 reads CASSHLRTANTGELFF. CDR3 sequence (DNA): TGTGCCAGCAGCCATCTCAGGACTGCGAACACCGGGGAGCTGTTTTTT. This chain links TRBV3-1 (or the pseudogene TRBV3-2) with TRBJ2-2, with D possibly matching TRBD2 (5 bases). CDR3 length: 16 residues. V lost 3 bases and J 0 bases, leaving 11 bases between the germline ends. Germline V gene data show CDR1 as LGHDT and CDR2 as YNNKEL (reference sequence).